This section outlines one T cell receptor (beta chain) sequence together with its context. Its specificity is not known. This record belongs to a study of PD-L1 blockade in urothelial cancer. Germline V gene sequence: CDR1 KGHSH, CDR2 LQKENI. V shed 2 bases, J shed 2 bases, and the junction held 6 bases outside the gene matches. The CDR3 covers 16 residues. General observations from the study: Below-median pretreatment blood TCR clonality was associated with improved progression-free and overall survival.

Clones were sequenced by immunoSEQ multiplex PCR, and TCRdb holds only the in-frame ones, with some missing. Altogether over 65,000 clones are present, 84% being singletons, with the ten largest covering 4% to 6%. The receptor comes from a man aged 65 to 79 with urothelial cancer. This chain links TRBV18 with TRBJ2-3; 8 bases match TRBD2. The sequencing here drew on PBMCs, taken around atezolizumab (anti-PD-L1) treatment. In nucleotides, the CDR3 is TGTGCCAGCTCACCAAGGGGACTAGAGCACACAGATACGCAGTATTTT. As protein: CASSPRGLEHTDTQYF.